This section outlines one T cell receptor beta chain sequence together with its context. These data belong to a study of blood T cell repertoires in COVID-19. Measured with immunoSEQ multiplex PCR; TCRdb has only the in-frame clones, and not every one. The sample holds some 170,000 clones; about 75% are singletons and the top ten take approximately 27%. From germline, CDR1 is DFQATT and CDR2 SNEGSKA (reference sequence). The CDR3 is 11 residues long. The clonotype originates from a woman in her 70s with acute or convalescent COVID-19. The V call is TRBV20-1, the J call TRBJ2-3; 7 bases are a match to TRBD2. The sequenced sample was peripheral blood. In nucleotides, the CDR3 is TGCAGCCAGCGGGGAGAGTATACGCAGTATTTT. Amino acids: CSQRGEYTQYF.